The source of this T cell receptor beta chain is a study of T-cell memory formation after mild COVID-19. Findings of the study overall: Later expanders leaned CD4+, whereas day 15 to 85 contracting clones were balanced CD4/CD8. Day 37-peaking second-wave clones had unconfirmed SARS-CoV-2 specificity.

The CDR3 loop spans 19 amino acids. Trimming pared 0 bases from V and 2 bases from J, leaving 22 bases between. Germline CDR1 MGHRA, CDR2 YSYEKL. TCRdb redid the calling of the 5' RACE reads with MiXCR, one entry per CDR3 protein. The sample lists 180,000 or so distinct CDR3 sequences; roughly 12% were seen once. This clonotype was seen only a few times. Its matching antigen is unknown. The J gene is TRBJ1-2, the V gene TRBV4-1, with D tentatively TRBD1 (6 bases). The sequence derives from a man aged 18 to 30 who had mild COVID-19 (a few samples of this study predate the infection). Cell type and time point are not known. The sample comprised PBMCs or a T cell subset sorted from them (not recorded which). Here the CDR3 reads CASSQEEGVPFLRNYGYTF. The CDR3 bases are TGCGCCAGCAGCCAAGAAGAGGGGGTCCCATTTTTACGGAACTATGGCTACACCTTC.